A single sample gave rise to the 19 T cell receptor beta chains below, sequenced in a study of neurological immune-mediated disorders. Each CDR3 protein is one row after TCRdb ran MiXCR on the 5' RACE reads. There are roughly 25,000 distinct CDR3 sequences in the sample; more than 2% occur only once, and roughly 2.1% lies in the top ten. Sequenced material: PBMCs. The receptors were gathered from a woman aged 45-59 years with multiple sclerosis.

By sample share, this clonotype is medium-sized. The chain combines TRBV20-1 with TRBJ1-2; 8 bases line up with TRBD1. The CDR3 sequence is 13 residues long. Germline loops: CDR1 DFQATT, CDR2 SNEGSKA (reference sequence). Trimming took 5 bases from V and 8 from J; bases not matched to a gene: 10. This CDR3 is CSAYGQGRNGYTF. The CDR3 DNA reads as TGCAGTGCTTACGGACAGGGAAGAAACGGCTACACCTTC.

This clonotype was detected many times. The J gene is TRBJ1-2, the V gene TRBV20-1; a weak D match, TRBD1 (6 bases). CDR1 DFQATT and CDR2 SNEGSKA come from the germline V gene (reference sequence). The CDR3 is made up of 11 amino acids. Trimming took off 3 bases at V and 8 bases at J, with 10 bases between the two ends. The CDR3 nucleotides are TGCAGTGCTAGCAAGGGGGACGGCTACACCTTC. It is translated as CSASKGDGYTF.

This clonotype was counted many times. The germline gene is not matched at one end of the junction; a read error may be the cause. J is TRBJ1-5 and V is TRBV7-8; D perhaps matches TRBD1 (6 bases). Looked up from germline, CDR1 is SGHVS and CDR2 is FQNEAQ. This CDR3 is built from 18 residues. In nucleotides, the CDR3 is TGTGCCAGCAGCTCGACCCCCCTACAGGGCGCCGGCAATCAGCCCCAGAATTTT. Its translation: CASSSTPLQGAGNQPQNF.

This clonotype was picked up many times. V gene TRBV6-5 combines with J gene TRBJ2-7, with 7 bases aligning to TRBD2. The CDR3 totals 13 residues. Per germline, CDR1 MNHEY and CDR2 SVGAGI. The CDR3 nucleotides read TGTGCGACGGGGGAGGGAGTATCCTACGAGCAGTACTTC. Protein: CATGEGVSYEQYF.

There are many counts of this clonotype. The V and J genes are TRBV3-1 and TRBJ1-1, with D perhaps TRBD1 (5 bases). The ends were cut back, 3 bases at V and 5 bases at J, with 10 bases in the middle. The V gene's germline CDR1 is LGHDT and CDR2 YNNKEL (reference sequence). The CDR3 is made up of 13 amino acids. The CDR3 DNA is TGTGCCAGCAGCCATGCAGGGAGGACTGAAGCTTTCTTT. Translating gives CASSHAGRTEAFF.

This clonotype was seen at least ten times. The chain has TRBV20-1 and TRBJ1-1, with a weak D call TRBD1 (6 bases). Germline CDR1 is DFQATT and CDR2 is SNEGSKA (reference sequence). This CDR3 has 14 amino acids. V was pared by 1 base and J by 3 bases, with 12 bases between. In nucleotides, the CDR3 is TGCAGTGCTAGAGTGCCAGGGGCGGACACTGAAGCTTTCTTT. The encoded protein is CSARVPGADTEAFF.

This clonotype has a count of ten or more. The chain employs TRBV12-3 or TRBV12-4 and TRBJ1-1; weak D call: TRBD1 (6 bases). V lost 6 bases to trimming and J lost 5 bases, with 19 bases between them. The CDR3 spans 15 residues. CDR3 residues: CASRGADTWGTEAFF. CDR3 DNA: TGTGCCAGCAGGGGGGCGGACACATGGGGAACTGAAGCTTTCTTT.

This clonotype has at least ten counts. The chain couples TRBV4-2 to TRBJ1-1, with a possible D match to TRBD1 (5 bases). V dropped 3 bases and J dropped 3 bases, with 14 bases sitting between them. The CDR3 is 15 amino acids. Germline loops: CDR1 LGHNA, CDR2 YNFKEQ. This chain's CDR3 is CASSQWPGGDTEAFF. The CDR3 DNA follows: TGTGCCAGCAGCCAGTGGCCGGGGGGGGACACTGAAGCTTTCTTT.

This clonotype was observed many times. V and J are TRBV10-3 and TRBJ1-3; D is unclear. The CDR3 is 13 residues long. The V end was cut by 7 bases, the J end by 0 bases, with 7 bases between. Germline V gene sequence: CDR1 ENHRY, CDR2 SYGVKD. The CDR3 region is CAIMGDSGNTIYF. In DNA form, the CDR3 reads TGTGCCATCATGGGTGACTCTGGAAACACCATATATTTT.

In the case of this clonotype: Without the conserved terminal phenylalanine or tryptophan, this CDR3 likely stems from a read error. V and J are TRBV7-2 and TRBJ2-2; 8 bases match TRBD1. Germline assignment: CDR1 SGHTA and CDR2 FQGNSA. V gave up 4 bases and J gave up 7 bases; unmatched junction bases: 5. The CDR3 length is 14 residues. CDR3 nucleotide sequence: TGTGCCAGCAGCTCGTGGACAGGGCACGGGGAGCTGTTTATT. Its protein is CASSSWTGHGELFI.

This clonotype has at least ten counts. The rearrangement uses TRBV7-6 and TRBJ1-4; unclear D gene. This CDR3 comprises 13 residues. V was cut by 5 bases and J by 8 bases, with 12 bases left in between. CDR1 SGHVS and CDR2 FNYEAQ come from the germline V gene. The CDR3 reads CASSPLVGEKLFF. The CDR3 nucleotides are TGTGCCAGCAGCCCTCTGGTTGGGGAAAAACTGTTTTTT.

This clonotype was observed at least ten times. This chain uses TRBV29-1 with TRBJ1-1; no clear D. CDR1 is SQVTM and CDR2 is ANQGSEA in the germline V gene. CDR3 length: 14 amino acids. V shed 5 bases and J shed 11 bases, with 24 bases lying between them. The CDR3 DNA reads as TGCAGCGTTTACCCCCCGTGGCCACCTGGGAGGGCTTTCTTT. Amino acids: CSVYPPWPPGRAFF.

In its sample, this clonotype was seen many times. The chain links TRBV20-1 to TRBJ1-2; no clear D gene. Germline V lookup: CDR1 DFQATT, CDR2 SNEGSKA (reference sequence). The CDR3 spans 12 residues. V lost 4 bases to trimming and J lost 2 bases, with 8 bases between them. CDR3: CSATAANYGYTF. The CDR3 region has the DNA TGCAGTGCTACGGCTGCAAACTATGGCTACACCTTC.

This clonotype has ten or more counts. The chain has TRBV7-9 and TRBJ1-1; D is unclear. Germline CDR1 and CDR2: SEHNR and FQNEAQ (reference sequence). CDR3 length: 11 amino acids. Trimming shortened V by 5 bases and J by 8 bases, and 9 bases separated the two germline ends. The CDR3 region is CASSPQLEAFF. In DNA form, the CDR3 reads TGTGCCAGCAGCCCCCAGCTCGAAGCTTTCTTT.

This clonotype showed up many times. The J gene is TRBJ2-1, the V gene TRBV12-3 or TRBV12-4, with TRBD2 identical over 12 bases. V dropped 4 bases and J dropped 10; count of bases not matched to a gene: 8. The CDR3 runs 15 residues. CDR3 sequence: CASSSPSGTSGEQFF. As DNA, the CDR3 is TGTGCCAGCAGTTCGCCGTCCGGGACTAGCGGGGAGCAGTTCTTC.

This clonotype has a count of ten or more. This chain uses TRBV7-2 with TRBJ2-2; 12 bases fit TRBD2. Germline CDR1 reads SGHTA; CDR2 reads FQGNSA. The V segment lost 5 bases and the J segment 3 bases; nucleotides outside the gene matches: 10. There are 18 residues in the CDR3. CDR3 region: CASSHLASGGAYTGELFF. DNA of the CDR3: TGTGCCAGCAGCCACCTCGCTAGCGGGGGGGCCTACACCGGGGAGCTGTTTTTT.

This clonotype was recorded many times. The chain uses TRBV9 and TRBJ2-2; D perhaps matches TRBD1 (5 bases). Trimming pared 4 bases from V and 7 bases from J, leaving 11 bases between. CDR3 length: 13 amino acids. Germline assignment: CDR1 SGDLS and CDR2 YYNGEE. Here the CDR3 reads CASSSRELGELFF. The CDR3 nucleotides are TGTGCCAGCAGCAGCAGGGAACTCGGGGAGCTGTTTTTT.

This clonotype was observed a few times. The genes are TRBV20-1 and TRBJ1-2, with D maybe TRBD1 (6 bases). Germline assignment: CDR1 DFQATT and CDR2 SNEGSKA (reference sequence). V was pared by 6 bases and J by 3 bases, with 14 bases between. The CDR3 is 13 amino acids. In DNA, the CDR3 is TGCAGTGCCCCACGACAGGTCGACTATGGCTACACCTTC. This translates into CSAPRQVDYGYTF.

A few counts support this clonotype. This chain joins TRBV6-5 and TRBJ1-2; 10 nucleotides align to TRBD1. From germline, CDR1 is MNHEY and CDR2 SVGAGI. The trim removed 2 bases at V and 4 bases at J, leaving 10 bases unmatched. This CDR3 is 17 amino acids long. The CDR3 DNA reads TGTGCCAGCAGTTACGTACGGACAGGGGGGGCTGGCTATGGCTACACCTTC. Its translation: CASSYVRTGGAGYGYTF.